The TCR beta chain described here comes from a study of cytomegalovirus exposure and HLA in healthy donors. Study-level results: Researchers counted roughly 150 TCR beta chains as cytomegalovirus-associated. Using a false discovery rate of 0.05, a later analysis showed that 15,000 to 20,000 TCR beta sequences were associated with HLA alleles. The classifier, whose performance was assessed in both the original and validation cohorts, reportedly diagnosed cytomegalovirus status with high specificity and sensitivity.

Healthy people donating bone marrow made up the donors. Regarding this clone: Its antigen is not known.

The CDR3 runs to 15 residues. V was pared by 1 base and J by 3 bases, with 3 bases of the junction left unmatched. Germline-derived CDR1 and CDR2 are SGHNT and YENEEA. PCR amplification relied on 60 Vbeta primers (plus 13 Jbeta primers). TCRdb's table, derived via immunoSEQ multiplex PCR, lists solely in-frame clones and lacks some. The sample lists 150,000 or so clones, approximately 80% occurring once. This receptor was identified in a woman aged 45-65 years in good health and CMV-seropositive. The sample consisted of PBMCs. This chain uses TRBV11-3 with TRBJ2-1; 7 positions match TRBD1. CDR3 sequence (DNA): TGTGCCAGCAGCTTAGCCCGGGACAGCTACAATGAGCAGTTCTTC. Translating gives CASSLARDSYNEQFF.